The table lists the clone carrying this TCR beta chain with a count of one. Its antigen is undetermined. These data originate in a study of shared clonotypes between healthy human individuals. The assay ran at deep level. Method: immunoSEQ multiplex PCR; TCRdb's copy keeps in-frame clones and lacks some. Of about 1.1 million clones listed, approximately 75% are singletons. Germline values: CDR1 GTSNPN, CDR2 SVGIG (reference sequence). There are 14 residues in the CDR3. Trimming took 3 bases from V and 3 from J, leaving 14 bases between them. Notes on the study in general: Memory subsets generally showed lower estimated richness than naive subsets.

Everyone who donated was a Caucasian adult who lived in Nashville, Tennessee. The source is a man aged 18 to 30 in good health. Some clones in this sample may be carry-over from other donors' samples. The chain joins TRBV30 to TRBJ2-5; tentatively, D is TRBD1 or TRBD2 (5 bases each). The sample consisted of memory CD4+ T cells from PBMCs. Stated subset: CD45RA-negative fraction. CDR3 loop: CAWRVSGRKETQYF. CDR3 sequence (DNA): TGTGCCTGGAGGGTGTCGGGACGTAAAGAGACCCAGTACTTC.